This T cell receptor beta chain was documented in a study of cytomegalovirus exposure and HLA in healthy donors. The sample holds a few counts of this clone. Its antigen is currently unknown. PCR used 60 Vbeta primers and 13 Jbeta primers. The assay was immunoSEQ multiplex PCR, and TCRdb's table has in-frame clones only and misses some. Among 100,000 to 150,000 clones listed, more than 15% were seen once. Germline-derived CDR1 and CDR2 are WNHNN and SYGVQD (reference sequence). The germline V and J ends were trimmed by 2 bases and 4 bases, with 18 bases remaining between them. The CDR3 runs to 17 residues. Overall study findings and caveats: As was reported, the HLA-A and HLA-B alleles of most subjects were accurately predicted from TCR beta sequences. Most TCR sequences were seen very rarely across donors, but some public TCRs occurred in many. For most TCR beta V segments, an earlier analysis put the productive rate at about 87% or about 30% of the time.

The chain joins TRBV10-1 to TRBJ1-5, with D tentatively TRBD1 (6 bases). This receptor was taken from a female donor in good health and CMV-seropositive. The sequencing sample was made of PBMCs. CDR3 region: CASSERPYRVENQPQHF. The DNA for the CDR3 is TGCGCCAGCAGTGAGAGACCGTACAGGGTCGAGAATCAGCCCCAGCATTTT.